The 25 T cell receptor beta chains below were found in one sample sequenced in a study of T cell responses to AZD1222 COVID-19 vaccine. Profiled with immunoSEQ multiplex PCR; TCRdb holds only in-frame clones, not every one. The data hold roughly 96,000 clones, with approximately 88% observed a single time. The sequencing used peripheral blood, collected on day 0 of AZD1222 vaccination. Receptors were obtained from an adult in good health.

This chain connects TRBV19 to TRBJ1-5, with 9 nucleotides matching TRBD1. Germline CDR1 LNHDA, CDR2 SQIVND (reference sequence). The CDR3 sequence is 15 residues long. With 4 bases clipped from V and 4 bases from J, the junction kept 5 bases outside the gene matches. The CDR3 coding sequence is TGTGCCAGTAGTAGGACAGGGGAACTTAATCAGCCCCAGCATTTT. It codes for CASSRTGELNQPQHF.

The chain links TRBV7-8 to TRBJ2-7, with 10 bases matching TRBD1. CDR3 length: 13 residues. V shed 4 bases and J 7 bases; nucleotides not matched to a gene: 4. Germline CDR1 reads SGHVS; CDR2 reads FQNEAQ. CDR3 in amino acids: CASSSGQGREQYF. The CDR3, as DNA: TGTGCCAGCAGCTCGGGACAGGGGAGGGAGCAGTACTTC.

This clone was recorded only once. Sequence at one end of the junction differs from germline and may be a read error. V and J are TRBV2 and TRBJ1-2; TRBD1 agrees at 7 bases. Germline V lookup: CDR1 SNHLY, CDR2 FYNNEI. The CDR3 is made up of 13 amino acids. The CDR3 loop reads CASREDRVYGYTF. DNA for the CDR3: TGTGCCAGCAGAGAAGACAGGGTTTATGGCTACACCTTC.

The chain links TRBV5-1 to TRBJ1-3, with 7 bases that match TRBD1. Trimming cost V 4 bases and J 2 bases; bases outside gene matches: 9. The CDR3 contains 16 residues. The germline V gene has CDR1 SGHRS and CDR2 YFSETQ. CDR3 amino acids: CASSSWDSKTGNTIYF. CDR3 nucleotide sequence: TGCGCCAGCAGCAGCTGGGACAGCAAAACTGGAAACACCATATATTTT.

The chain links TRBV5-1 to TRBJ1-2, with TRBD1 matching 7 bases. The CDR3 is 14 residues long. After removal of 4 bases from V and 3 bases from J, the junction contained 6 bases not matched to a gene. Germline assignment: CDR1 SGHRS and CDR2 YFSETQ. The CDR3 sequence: CASSQGGTDYGYTF. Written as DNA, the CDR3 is TGCGCCAGCAGCCAGGGGGGCACAGACTATGGCTACACCTTC.

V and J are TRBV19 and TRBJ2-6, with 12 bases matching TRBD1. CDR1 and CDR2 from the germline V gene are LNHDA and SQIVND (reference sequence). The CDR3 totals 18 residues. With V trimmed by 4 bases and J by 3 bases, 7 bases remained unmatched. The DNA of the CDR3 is TGTGCCAGTAGTAACCGGGACAGGGGGCTTCTTGGGGCCAACGTCCTGACTTTC. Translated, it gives CASSNRDRGLLGANVLTF.

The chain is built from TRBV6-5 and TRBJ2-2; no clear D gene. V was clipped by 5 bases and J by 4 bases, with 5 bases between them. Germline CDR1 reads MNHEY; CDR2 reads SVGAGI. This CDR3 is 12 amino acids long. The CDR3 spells CASSRSTGELFF. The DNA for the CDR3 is TGTGCCAGCAGTAGGAGCACCGGGGAGCTGTTTTTT.

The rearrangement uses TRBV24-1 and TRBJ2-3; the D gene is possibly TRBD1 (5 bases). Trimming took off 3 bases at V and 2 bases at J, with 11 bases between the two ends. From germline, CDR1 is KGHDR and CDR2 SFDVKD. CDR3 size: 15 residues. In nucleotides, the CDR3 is TGTGCCACCAGTGATACCAGACAGATCACAGATACGCAGTATTTT. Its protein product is CATSDTRQITDTQYF.

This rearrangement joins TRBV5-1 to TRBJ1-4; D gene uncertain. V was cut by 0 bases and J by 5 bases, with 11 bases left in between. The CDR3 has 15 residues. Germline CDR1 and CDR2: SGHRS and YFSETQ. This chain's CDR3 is CASSLDWGGNEKLFF. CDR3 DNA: TGCGCCAGCAGCTTGGATTGGGGAGGGAATGAAAAACTGTTTTTT.

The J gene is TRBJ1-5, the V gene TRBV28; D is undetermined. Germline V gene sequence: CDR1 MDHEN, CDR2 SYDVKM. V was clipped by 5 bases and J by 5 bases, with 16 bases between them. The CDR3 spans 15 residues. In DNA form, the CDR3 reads TGTGCCAGCAGTCTTCCGGGAATTGGAGATCAGCCCCAGCATTTT. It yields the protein CASSLPGIGDQPQHF. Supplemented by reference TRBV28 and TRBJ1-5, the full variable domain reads DVKVTQSSRYLVKRTGEKVFLECVQDMDHENMFWYRQDPGLGLRLIYFSYDVKMKEKGDIPEGYSVSREKKERFSLILESASTNQTSMYLCASSLPGIGDQPQHFGDGTRLSIL.

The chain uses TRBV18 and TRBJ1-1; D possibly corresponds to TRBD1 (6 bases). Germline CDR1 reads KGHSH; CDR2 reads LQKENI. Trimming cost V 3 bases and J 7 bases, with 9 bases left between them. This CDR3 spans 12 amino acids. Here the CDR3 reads CASSPRQVEAFF. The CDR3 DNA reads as TGTGCCAGCTCACCCCGACAGGTTGAAGCTTTCTTT. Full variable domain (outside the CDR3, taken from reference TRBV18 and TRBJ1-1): NAGVMQNPRHLVRRRGQEARLRCSPMKGHSHVYWYRQLPEEGLKFMVYLQKENIIDESGMPKERFSAEFPKEGPSILRIQQVVRGDSAAYFCASSPRQVEAFFGQGTRLTVV.

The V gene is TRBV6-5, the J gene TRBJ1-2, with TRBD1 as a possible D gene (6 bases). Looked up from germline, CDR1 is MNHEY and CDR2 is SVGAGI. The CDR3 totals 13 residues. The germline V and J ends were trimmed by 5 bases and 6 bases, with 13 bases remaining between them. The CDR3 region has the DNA TGTGCCAGCAGTCCCCCCCACAGGGATGGCTACACCTTC. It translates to CASSPPHRDGYTF.

CDR3 in DNA: TGCGCCAGCAGCTTGGATGGGACAGGGGTGCAGCCCCAGCATTTT. Translating gives CASSLDGTGVQPQHF. The chain is built from TRBV5-1 and TRBJ1-5, with 10 bases identical to TRBD1. Per the germline V gene, CDR1 is SGHRS and CDR2 is YFSETQ. J gave up 7 bases and V 0 bases, and 4 bases lay outside the gene matches. The CDR3 sequence is 15 residues long.

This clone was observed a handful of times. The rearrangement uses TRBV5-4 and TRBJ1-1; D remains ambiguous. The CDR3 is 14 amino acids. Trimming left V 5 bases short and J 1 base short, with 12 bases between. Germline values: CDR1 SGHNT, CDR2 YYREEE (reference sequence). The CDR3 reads CASREEWRNTEAFF. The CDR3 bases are TGTGCCAGCAGGGAAGAGTGGAGGAACACTGAAGCTTTCTTT. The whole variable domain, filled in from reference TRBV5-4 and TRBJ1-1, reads ETGVTQSPTHLIKTRGQQVTLRCSSQSGHNTVSWYQQALGQGPQFIFQYYREEENGRGNFPPRFSGLQFPNYSSELNVNALELDDSALYLCASREEWRNTEAFFGQGTRLTVV.

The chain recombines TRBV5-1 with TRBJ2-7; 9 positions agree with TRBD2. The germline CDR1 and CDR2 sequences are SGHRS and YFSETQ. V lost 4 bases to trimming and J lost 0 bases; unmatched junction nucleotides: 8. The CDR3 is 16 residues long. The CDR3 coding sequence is TGCGCCAGCAGCGTCGGGACTAGCAGGAGCTCCTACGAGCAGTACTTC. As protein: CASSVGTSRSSYEQYF.

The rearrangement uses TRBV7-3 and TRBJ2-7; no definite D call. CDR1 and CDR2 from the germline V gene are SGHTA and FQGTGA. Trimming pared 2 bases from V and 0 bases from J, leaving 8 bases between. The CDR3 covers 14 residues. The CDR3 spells CASSLSYGSYEQYF. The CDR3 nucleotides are TGTGCCAGCAGCTTATCTTACGGCTCCTACGAGCAGTACTTC. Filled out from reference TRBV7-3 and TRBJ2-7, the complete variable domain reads GAGVSQTPSNKVTEKGKYVELRCDPISGHTALYWYRQSLGQGPEFLIYFQGTGAADDSGLPNDRFFAVRPEGSVSTLKIQRTERGDSAVYLCASSLSYGSYEQYFGPGTRLTVT.

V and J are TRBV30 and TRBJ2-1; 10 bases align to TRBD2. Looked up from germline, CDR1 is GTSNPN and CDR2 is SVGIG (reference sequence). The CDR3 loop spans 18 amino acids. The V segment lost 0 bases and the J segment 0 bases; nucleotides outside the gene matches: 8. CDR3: CAWSVLSLAGASYNEQFF. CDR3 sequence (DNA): TGTGCCTGGAGTGTACTAAGTCTAGCGGGAGCCTCCTACAATGAGCAGTTCTTC. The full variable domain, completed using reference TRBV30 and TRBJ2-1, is SQTIHQWPATLVQPVGSPLSLECTVEGTSNPNLYWYRQAAGRGLQLLFYSVGIGQISSEVPQNLSASRPQDRQFILSSKKLLLSDSGFYLCAWSVLSLAGASYNEQFFGPGTRLTVL.

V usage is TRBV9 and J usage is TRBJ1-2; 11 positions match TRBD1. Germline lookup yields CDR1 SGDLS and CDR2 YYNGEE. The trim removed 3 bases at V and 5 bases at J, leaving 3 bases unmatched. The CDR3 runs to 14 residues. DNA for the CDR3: TGTGCCAGCAGCGCGGACAGGGGGCTATATGGCTACACCTTC. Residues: CASSADRGLYGYTF.

The CDR3 DNA is TGTGCCAGCAGCTTAGCCGGGACCTACTATGGCTACACCTTC. Its protein is CASSLAGTYYGYTF. The chain employs TRBV7-9 and TRBJ1-2; D might be TRBD1 (5 bases). The CDR3 sequence is 14 residues long. Germline V gives CDR1 SEHNR, CDR2 FQNEAQ (reference sequence). The ends were cut back, 0 bases at V and 3 bases at J, with 8 bases in the middle.

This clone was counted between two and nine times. CDR3 amino acids: CASSVDRVYGYTF. The CDR3 region has the DNA TGTGCCAGCAGTGTAGACAGGGTGTATGGCTACACCTTC. This chain uses TRBV12-3 or TRBV12-4 with TRBJ1-2; 7 nucleotides line up with TRBD1. V was clipped by 5 bases and J by 5 bases; unmatched bases: 5. The CDR3 length is 13 residues.

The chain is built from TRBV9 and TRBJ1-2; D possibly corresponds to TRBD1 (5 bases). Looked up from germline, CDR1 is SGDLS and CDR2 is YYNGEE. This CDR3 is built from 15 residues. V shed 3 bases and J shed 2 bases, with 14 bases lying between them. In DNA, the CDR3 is TGTGCCAGCAGCGAAAGTGACAGTAGCAACTATGGCTACACCTTC. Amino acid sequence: CASSESDSSNYGYTF.

CDR3 region: CAWSGLDSNQPQHF. The CDR3 nucleotides read TGTGCCTGGAGTGGGTTGGATAGCAATCAGCCCCAGCATTTT. The rearrangement links TRBV30 to TRBJ1-5, with no clear D. V was shortened by 1 base and J by 0 bases, with 7 bases between the two germline ends. The CDR3 extends over 14 amino acids. CDR1 is GTSNPN, CDR2 SVGIG, per germline (reference sequence).

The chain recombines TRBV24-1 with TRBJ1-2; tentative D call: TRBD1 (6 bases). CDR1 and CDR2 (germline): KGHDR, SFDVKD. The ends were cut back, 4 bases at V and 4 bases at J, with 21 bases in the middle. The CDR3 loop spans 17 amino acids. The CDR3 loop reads CATSESTGLGPSYGYTF. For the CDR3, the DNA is TGTGCCACCAGTGAATCTACAGGGTTAGGTCCCAGCTATGGCTACACCTTC.

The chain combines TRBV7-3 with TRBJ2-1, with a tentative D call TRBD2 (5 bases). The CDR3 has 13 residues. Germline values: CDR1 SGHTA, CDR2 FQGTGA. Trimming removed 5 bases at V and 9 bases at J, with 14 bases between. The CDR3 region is CASSNQDRGEQFF. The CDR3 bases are TGTGCCAGCAGCAACCAGGATCGGGGTGAGCAGTTCTTC.

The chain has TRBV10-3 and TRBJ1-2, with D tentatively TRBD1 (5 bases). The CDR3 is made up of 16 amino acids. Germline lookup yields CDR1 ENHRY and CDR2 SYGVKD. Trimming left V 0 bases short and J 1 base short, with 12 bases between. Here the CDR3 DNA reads TGTGCCATCAGTGAGTCCCCTCAGGGAGTTAACTATGGCTACACCTTC. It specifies CAISESPQGVNYGYTF.